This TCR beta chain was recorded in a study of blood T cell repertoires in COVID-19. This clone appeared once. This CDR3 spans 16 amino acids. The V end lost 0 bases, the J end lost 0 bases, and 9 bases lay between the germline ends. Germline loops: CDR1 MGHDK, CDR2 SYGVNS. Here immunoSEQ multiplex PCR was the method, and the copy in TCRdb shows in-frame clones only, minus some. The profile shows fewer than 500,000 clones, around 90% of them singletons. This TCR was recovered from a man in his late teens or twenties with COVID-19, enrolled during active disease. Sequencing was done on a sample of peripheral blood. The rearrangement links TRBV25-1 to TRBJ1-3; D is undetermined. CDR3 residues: CASSEYTAGSGNTIYF. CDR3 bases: TGTGCCAGCAGTGAATACACAGCCGGCTCTGGAAACACCATATATTTT. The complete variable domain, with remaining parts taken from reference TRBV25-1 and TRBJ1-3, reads EADIYQTPRYLVIGTGKKITLECSQTMGHDKMYWYQQDPGMELHLIHYSYGVNSTEKGDLSSESTVSRIRTEHFPLTLESARPSHTSQYLCASSEYTAGSGNTIYFGEGSWLTVV.